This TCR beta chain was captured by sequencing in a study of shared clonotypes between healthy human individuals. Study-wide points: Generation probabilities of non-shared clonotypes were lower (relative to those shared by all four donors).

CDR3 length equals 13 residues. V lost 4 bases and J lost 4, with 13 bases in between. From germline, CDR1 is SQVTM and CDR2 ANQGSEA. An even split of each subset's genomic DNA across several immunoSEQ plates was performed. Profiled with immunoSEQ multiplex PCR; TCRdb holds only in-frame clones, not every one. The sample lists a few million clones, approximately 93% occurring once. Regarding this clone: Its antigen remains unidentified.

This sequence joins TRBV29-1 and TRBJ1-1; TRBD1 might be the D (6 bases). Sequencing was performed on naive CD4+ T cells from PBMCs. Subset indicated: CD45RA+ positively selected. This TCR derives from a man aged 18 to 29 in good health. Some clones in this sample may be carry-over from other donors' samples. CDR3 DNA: TGCAGCGTTGGAACAGGGCTCCTCACTGAAGCTTTCTTT. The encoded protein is CSVGTGLLTEAFF.